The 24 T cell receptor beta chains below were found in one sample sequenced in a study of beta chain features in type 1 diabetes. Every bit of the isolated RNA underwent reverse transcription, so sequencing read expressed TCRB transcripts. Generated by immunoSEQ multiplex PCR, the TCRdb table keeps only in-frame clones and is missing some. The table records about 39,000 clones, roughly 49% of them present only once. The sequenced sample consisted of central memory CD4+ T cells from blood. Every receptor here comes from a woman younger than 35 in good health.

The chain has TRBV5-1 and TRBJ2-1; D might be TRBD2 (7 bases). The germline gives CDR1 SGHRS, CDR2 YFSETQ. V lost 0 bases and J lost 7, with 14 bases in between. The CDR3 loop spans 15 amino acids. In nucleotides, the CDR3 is TGCGCCAGCAGCTTGGGTGGCGGGGGCTGGAATGAGCAGTTCTTC. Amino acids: CASSLGGGGWNEQFF.

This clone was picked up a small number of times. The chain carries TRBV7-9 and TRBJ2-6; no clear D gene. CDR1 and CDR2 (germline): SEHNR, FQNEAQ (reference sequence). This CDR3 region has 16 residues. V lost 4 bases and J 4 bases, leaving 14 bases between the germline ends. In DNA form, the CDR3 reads TGTGCCAGCAGCTCCAGCGTGGTGCGGGGGGCCAACGTCCTGACTTTC. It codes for CASSSSVVRGANVLTF.

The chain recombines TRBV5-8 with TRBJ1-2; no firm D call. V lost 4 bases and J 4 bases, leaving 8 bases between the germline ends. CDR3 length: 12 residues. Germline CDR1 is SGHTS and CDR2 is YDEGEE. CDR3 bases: TGTGCCAGCAGCCGACGGGTCTATGGCTACACCTTC. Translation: CASSRRVYGYTF.

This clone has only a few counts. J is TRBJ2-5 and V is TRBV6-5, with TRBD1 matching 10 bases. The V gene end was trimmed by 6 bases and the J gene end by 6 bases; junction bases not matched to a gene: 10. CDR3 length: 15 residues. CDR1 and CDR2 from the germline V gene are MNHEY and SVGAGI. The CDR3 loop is CASSRMWTGGKTQYF. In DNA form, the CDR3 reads TGTGCCAGCAGCCGCATGTGGACAGGGGGGAAGACCCAGTACTTC.

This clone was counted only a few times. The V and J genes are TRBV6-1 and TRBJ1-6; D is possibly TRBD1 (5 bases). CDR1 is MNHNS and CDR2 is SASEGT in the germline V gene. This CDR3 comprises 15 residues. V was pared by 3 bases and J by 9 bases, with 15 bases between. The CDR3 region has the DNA TGTGCCAGCAGTGAGAACGGTCAGGGTGGTTCACCCCTCCACTTT. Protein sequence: CASSENGQGGSPLHF.

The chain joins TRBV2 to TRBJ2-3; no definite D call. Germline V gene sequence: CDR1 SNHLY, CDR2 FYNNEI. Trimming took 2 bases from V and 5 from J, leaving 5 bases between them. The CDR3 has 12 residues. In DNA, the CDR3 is TGTGCCAGCAGTGAATCGGGAGATACGCAGTATTTT. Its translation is CASSESGDTQYF.

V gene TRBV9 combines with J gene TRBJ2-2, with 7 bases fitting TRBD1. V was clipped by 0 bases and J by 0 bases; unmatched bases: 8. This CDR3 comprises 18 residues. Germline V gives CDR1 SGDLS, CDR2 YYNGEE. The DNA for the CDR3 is TGTGCCAGCAGCGTAGAGGGGGCGTTCGCCTCGAACACCGGGGAGCTGTTTTTT. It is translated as CASSVEGAFASNTGELFF. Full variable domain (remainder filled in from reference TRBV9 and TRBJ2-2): DSGVTQTPKHLITATGQRVTLRCSPRSGDLSVYWYQQSLDQGLQFLIQYYNGEERAKGNILERFSAQQFPDLHSELNLSSLELGDSALYFCASSVEGAFASNTGELFFGEGSRLTVL.

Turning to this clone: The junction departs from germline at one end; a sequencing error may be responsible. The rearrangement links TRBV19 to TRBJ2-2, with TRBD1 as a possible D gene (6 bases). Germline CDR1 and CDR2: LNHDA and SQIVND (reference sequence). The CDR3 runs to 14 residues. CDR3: CAGSTRGFGGELFF. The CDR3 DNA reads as TGTGCCGGTAGTACCAGGGGATTTGGCGGGGAGCTGTTTTTT.

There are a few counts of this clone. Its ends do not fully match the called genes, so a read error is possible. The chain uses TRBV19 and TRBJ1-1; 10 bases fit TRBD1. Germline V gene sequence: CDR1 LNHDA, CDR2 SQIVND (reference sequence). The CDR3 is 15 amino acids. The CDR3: CASSLDRGLHTEAFF. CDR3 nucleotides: TGTGCCAGTAGTTTAGACAGGGGGCTACACACTGAAGCTTTCTTT.

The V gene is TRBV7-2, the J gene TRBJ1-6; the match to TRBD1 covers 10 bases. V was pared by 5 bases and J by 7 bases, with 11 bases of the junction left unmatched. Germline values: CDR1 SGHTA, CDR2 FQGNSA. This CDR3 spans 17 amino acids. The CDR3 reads CASSPPLDRGLNSPLHF. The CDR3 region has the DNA TGTGCCAGCAGCCCCCCCCTGGACAGGGGGTTGAATTCACCCCTCCACTTT.

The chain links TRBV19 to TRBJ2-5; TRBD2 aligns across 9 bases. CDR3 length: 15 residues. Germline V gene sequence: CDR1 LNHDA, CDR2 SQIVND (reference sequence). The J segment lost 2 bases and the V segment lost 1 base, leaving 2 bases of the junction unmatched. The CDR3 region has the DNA TGTGCCAGTAGTATAGTAGCGGGGGAACAAGAGACCCAGTACTTC. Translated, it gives CASSIVAGEQETQYF.

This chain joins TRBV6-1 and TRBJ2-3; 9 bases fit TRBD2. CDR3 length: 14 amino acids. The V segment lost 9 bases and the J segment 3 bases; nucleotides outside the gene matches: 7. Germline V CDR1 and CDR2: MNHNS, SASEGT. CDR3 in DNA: TGTGCCAGTAGGGTAGCGGGAGCAACAGATACGCAGTATTTT. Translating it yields CASRVAGATDTQYF.

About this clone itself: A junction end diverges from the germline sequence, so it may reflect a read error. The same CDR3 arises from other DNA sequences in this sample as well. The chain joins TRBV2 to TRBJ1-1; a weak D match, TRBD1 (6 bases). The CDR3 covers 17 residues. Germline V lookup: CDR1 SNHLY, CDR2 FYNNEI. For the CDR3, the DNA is TGTGCCAGCAGCTTTGTGGGGGAGTCAGGGGCGGACACGGAAGCTTTCTTT. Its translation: CASSFVGESGADTEAFF.

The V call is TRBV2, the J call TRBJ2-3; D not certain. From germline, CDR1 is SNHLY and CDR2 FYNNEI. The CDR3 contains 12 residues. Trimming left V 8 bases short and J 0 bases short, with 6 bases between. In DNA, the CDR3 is TGTGCCAGCGCAGTTAGCACAGATACGCAGTATTTT. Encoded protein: CASAVSTDTQYF.

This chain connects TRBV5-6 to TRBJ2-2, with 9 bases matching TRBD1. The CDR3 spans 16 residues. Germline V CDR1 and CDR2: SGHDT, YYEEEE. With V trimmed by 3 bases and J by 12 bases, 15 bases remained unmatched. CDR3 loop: CASSSRDREAVRQLFF. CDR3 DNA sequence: TGTGCCAGCAGCTCCCGGGACAGGGAGGCGGTTAGGCAGCTGTTTTTT.

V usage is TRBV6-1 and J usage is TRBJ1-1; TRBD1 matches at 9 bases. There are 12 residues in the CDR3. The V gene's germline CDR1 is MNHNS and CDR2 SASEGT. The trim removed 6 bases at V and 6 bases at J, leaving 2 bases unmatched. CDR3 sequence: CASRRTGAEAFF. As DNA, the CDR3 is TGTGCCAGCAGGAGGACAGGGGCTGAAGCTTTCTTT.

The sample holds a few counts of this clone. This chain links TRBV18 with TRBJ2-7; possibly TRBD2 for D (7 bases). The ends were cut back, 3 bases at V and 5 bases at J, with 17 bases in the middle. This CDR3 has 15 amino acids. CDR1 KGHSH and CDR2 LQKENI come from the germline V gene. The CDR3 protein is CASSPRGALRDEQYF. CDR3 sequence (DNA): TGTGCCAGCTCACCCCGGGGGGCTTTAAGGGACGAGCAGTACTTC.

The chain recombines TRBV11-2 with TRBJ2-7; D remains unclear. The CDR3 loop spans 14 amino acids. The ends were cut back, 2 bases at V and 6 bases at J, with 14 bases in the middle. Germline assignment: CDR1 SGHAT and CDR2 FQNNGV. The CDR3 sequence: CASSLPWSAVEQYF. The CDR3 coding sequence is TGTGCCAGCAGCTTACCGTGGAGTGCGGTCGAGCAGTACTTC.

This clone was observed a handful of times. CDR3 amino acids: CASRGARGRHGELFF. Here the CDR3 DNA reads TGTGCCAGCAGGGGTGCCAGGGGGCGACACGGGGAGCTGTTTTTT. The chain is built from TRBV6-5 and TRBJ2-2; TRBD1 matches at 8 bases. Germline values: CDR1 MNHEY, CDR2 SVGAGI. The CDR3 is made up of 15 amino acids. The V gene end was trimmed by 6 bases and the J gene end by 7 bases; junction bases not matched to a gene: 10.

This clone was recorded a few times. The CDR3 bases are TGTGCCACCAGCGGCCGTACAGGGGGAAATGAAAAACTGTTTTTT. It encodes CATSGRTGGNEKLFF. The chain has TRBV15 and TRBJ1-4; TRBD1 agrees at 8 bases. Germline assignment: CDR1 LNHNV and CDR2 YYDKDF (reference sequence). This CDR3 spans 15 amino acids. V shed 5 bases and J 5 bases; nucleotides not matched to a gene: 7.

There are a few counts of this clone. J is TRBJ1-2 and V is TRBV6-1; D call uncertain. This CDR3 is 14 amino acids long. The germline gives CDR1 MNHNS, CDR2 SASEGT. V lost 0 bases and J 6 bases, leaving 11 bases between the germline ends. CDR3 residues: CASSEAADDHGYTF. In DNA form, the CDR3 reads TGTGCCAGCAGTGAAGCGGCAGATGATCATGGCTACACCTTC.

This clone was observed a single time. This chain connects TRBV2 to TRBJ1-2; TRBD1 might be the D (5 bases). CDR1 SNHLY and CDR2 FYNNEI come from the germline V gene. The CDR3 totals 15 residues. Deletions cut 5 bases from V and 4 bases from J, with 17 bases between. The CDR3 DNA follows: TGTGCCAGCAGTCCGCCCGTCAGGGCGCTCTATGGCTACACCTTC. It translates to CASSPPVRALYGYTF.

The CDR3 protein is CASSTRTGRSGNTIYF. The CDR3 nucleotides read TGTGCCAGTAGTACTAGGACAGGACGCTCTGGAAACACCATATATTTT. The genes are TRBV19 and TRBJ1-3; 7 bases map to TRBD1. The ends lost 4 bases at V and 0 bases at J; junction bases unmatched: 6. CDR1 is LNHDA, CDR2 SQIVND, per germline (reference sequence). CDR3 length: 16 amino acids.

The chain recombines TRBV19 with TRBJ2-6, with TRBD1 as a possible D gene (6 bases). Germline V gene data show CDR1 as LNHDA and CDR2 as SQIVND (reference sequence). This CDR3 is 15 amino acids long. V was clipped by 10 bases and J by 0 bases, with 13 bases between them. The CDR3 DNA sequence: TGTGCCACAAGGACAGTGAGCTCTGGGGCCAACGTCCTGACTTTC. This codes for CATRTVSSGANVLTF.